This T cell receptor beta chain stems from a study of response to subunit inactivated influenza vaccine. TCRdb reprocessed the RT-PCR reads via MiXCR and lists one record per CDR3 protein. This sample carries about 650,000 distinct CDR3 sequences, 11% to 15% of them seen once, and the ten largest clones take less than 9%. Germline lookup yields CDR1 LGHNA and CDR2 YSLEER. This CDR3 has 16 amino acids. V lost 0 bases, J lost 0 bases, and 9 bases lay in between. Study findings and constraints: Each seasonal influenza vaccination recruits few new T cells, the authors suggested.

This clonotype has just a few counts. Its target is not known. The TCR was taken from a man over 45 who received an inactivated influenza vaccine. The material was PBMCs from blood, obtained around two weeks before vaccination. The chain is built from TRBV4-3 and TRBJ2-1, with a possible D match to TRBD2 (6 bases). CDR3 amino acids: CASSQDSGSSYNEQFF. DNA of the CDR3: TGCGCCAGCAGCCAAGATAGCGGAAGCTCCTACAATGAGCAGTTCTTC.